A single sample is the source of the 29 T cell receptor beta chains below, sequenced in a study of T cells in Graves' hyperthyroidism and ophthalmopathy. Authors of the study amplified TCR beta CDR3 regions from RNA transcripts. HTBI primers were the set used in a first-round RT-PCR of the TCR CDR3. TCRdb reprocessed the multiplex PCR reads via MiXCR and lists one record per CDR3 protein. The table lists hundreds of thousands of distinct CDR3 sequences, around a quarter of them singletons. Sequencing was carried out using blood. The receptors shown here come from a woman in her 30s with Graves' ophthalmopathy.

This clonotype has more than one count but fewer than ten. The rearrangement uses TRBV4-3 and TRBJ2-7, with a possible D match to TRBD1 (5 bases). This CDR3 comprises 15 residues. V lost 0 bases and J 7 bases, leaving 16 bases between the germline ends. The germline V gene encodes CDR1 LGHNA and CDR2 YSLEER. The CDR3 sequence is CASSQDRLGAQEQYF. Here the CDR3 DNA reads TGCGCCAGCAGCCAAGATCGGCTTGGGGCTCAGGAGCAGTACTTC.

This clonotype was seen ten or more times. The rearrangement joins TRBV6-1 to TRBJ1-6, with D possibly being TRBD1 (5 bases). The CDR3 is made up of 15 amino acids. Germline values: CDR1 MNHNS, CDR2 SASEGT. Deletions cut 2 bases from V and 4 bases from J, with 9 bases between. CDR3 amino acids: CASSERGIYNSPLHF. The CDR3 nucleotides are TGTGCCAGCAGTGAACGGGGGATATATAATTCACCCCTCCACTTT.

This clonotype was counted many times. CDR3 sequence reads: CASSLRELTEAFF. The CDR3 coding sequence is TGTGCCAGCAGTTTACGGGAGCTCACTGAAGCTTTCTTT. The V gene is TRBV12-3 or TRBV12-4, the J gene TRBJ1-1; the D is unclear. This CDR3 is built from 13 residues. Trimming took 2 bases from V and 4 from J, leaving 8 bases between them.

In its sample, this clonotype was seen a few times. Here the CDR3 reads CSASPWDMNTEAFF. CDR3 DNA sequence: TGCAGTGCTAGTCCGTGGGATATGAACACTGAAGCTTTCTTT. This chain uses TRBV20-1 with TRBJ1-1; D is unresolved. The CDR3 runs to 14 residues. V was pared by 3 bases and J by 0 bases, with 11 bases between. The germline CDR1 and CDR2 sequences are DFQATT and SNEGSKA (reference sequence).

This clonotype was detected many times. The rearrangement uses TRBV19 and TRBJ1-1; D remains unclear. V lost 3 bases, J lost 0 bases, and 5 bases lay in between. From germline, CDR1 is LNHDA and CDR2 SQIVND (reference sequence). The CDR3 has 13 amino acids. The CDR3 DNA is TGTGCCAGTAGTATTCGGTTGAACACTGAAGCTTTCTTT. Encoded protein: CASSIRLNTEAFF.

This chain uses TRBV28 with TRBJ1-5; TRBD1 matches 7 bases. CDR3 length: 14 residues. The V and J ends lost 8 bases and 5 bases, in that order; junction bases with no gene match: 9. Germline V gene lookup returns CDR1 MDHEN and CDR2 SYDVKM. Here the CDR3 reads CASVSEGAHQPQHF. The CDR3 DNA follows: TGTGCCAGCGTCTCAGAGGGGGCACATCAGCCCCAGCATTTT.

This clonotype came up many times. V is TRBV10-3 and J is TRBJ1-2; perhaps TRBD1 as D (6 bases). V lost 3 bases and J 1 base, leaving 18 bases between the germline ends. CDR1 and CDR2 from the germline V gene are ENHRY and SYGVKD. The CDR3 runs 17 residues. The CDR3: CAISEVDRQDYNYGYTF. The CDR3 DNA reads TGTGCCATCAGTGAAGTCGACCGACAGGATTATAACTATGGCTACACCTTC.

On this clonotype itself: A read error may explain this, as a much larger clone is one base away. The chain employs TRBV2 and TRBJ2-2; no clear D. From germline, CDR1 is SNHLY and CDR2 FYNNEI. The CDR3 spans 13 residues. DNA for the CDR3: TGTGCCAGCAATGAATTCACAACCGGGGAGCTGTTTTTT. Amino acids: CASNEFTTGELFF.

This clonotype was counted at least ten times. V usage is TRBV20-1 and J usage is TRBJ2-7; TRBD1 is a possible D gene (6 bases). V lost 1 base, J lost 0 bases, and 19 bases lay in between. The CDR3 loop spans 17 amino acids. Germline loops: CDR1 DFQATT, CDR2 SNEGSKA (reference sequence). The CDR3 sequence: CSARVLNHWGHSYEQYF. Written as DNA, the CDR3 is TGCAGTGCTAGAGTTCTGAACCATTGGGGACACTCCTACGAGCAGTACTTC.

This clonotype was counted many times. V is TRBV12-3 or TRBV12-4 and J is TRBJ1-3, with no clear D. Trimming stripped 3 bases from V and 9 bases from J, with 12 bases between. There are 13 residues in the CDR3. CDR3 region: CASSLREVSTIYF. CDR3 in DNA: TGTGCCAGCAGTTTGCGTGAAGTGAGCACCATATATTTT.

In regard to this clonotype: A much larger clone differs by one base, so this may be a read error. The chain recombines TRBV5-1 with TRBJ1-1; 9 bases align to TRBD1. This CDR3 has 15 residues. Per the germline V gene, CDR1 is SGHRS and CDR2 is YFSETQ. The DNA of the CDR3 is TGCGTCAGCAGCTATGACAGGGGGAGTGTCACTGAAGCTTTCTTT. This encodes CVSSYDRGSVTEAFF.

V usage is TRBV5-6 and J usage is TRBJ2-7, with 12 positions matching TRBD2. Germline-derived CDR1 and CDR2 are SGHDT and YYEEEE. The CDR3 sequence is 16 residues long. The V gene end was trimmed by 0 bases and the J gene end by 0 bases; junction bases not matched to a gene: 1. CDR3 DNA: TGTGCCAGCAGCTTGGGGACTAGCGGGAACTCCTACGAGCAGTACTTC. Translation: CASSLGTSGNSYEQYF.

This rearrangement joins TRBV11-1 to TRBJ2-5; 7 positions match TRBD1. Per the germline V gene, CDR1 is SGHAT and CDR2 is FQDESV (reference sequence). The CDR3 covers 17 residues. Trimming removed 1 base from V and 4 bases from J; junction bases left unmatched: 12. The CDR3 protein is CASSLGGTENSLETQYF. Here the CDR3 DNA reads TGTGCCAGCAGCTTAGGTGGGACAGAAAATTCCTTAGAGACCCAGTACTTC. The variable domain in full, completed from reference TRBV11-1 and TRBJ2-5, reads EAEVAQSPRYKITEKSQAVAFWCDPISGHATLYWYRQILGQGPELLVQFQDESVVDDSQLPKDRFSAERLKGVDSTLKIQPAELGDSAMYLCASSLGGTENSLETQYFGPGTRLLVL.

The CDR3 spells CASSYLPGVYGYTF. The CDR3, as DNA: TGTGCCAGCAGTTACTTACCAGGGGTCTATGGCTACACCTTC. The chain has TRBV6-5 and TRBJ1-2; a possible D gene is TRBD1 (6 bases). CDR1 and CDR2 (germline): MNHEY, SVGAGI. The V and J ends lost 1 base and 4 bases respectively, with 10 bases between them. CDR3 length: 14 residues.

This clonotype was found many times. The chain carries TRBV6-1 and TRBJ2-7; D remains ambiguous. Germline loops: CDR1 MNHNS, CDR2 SASEGT. Between the trimmed V and J ends, which lost 3 bases and 2 bases, there was a span of 8 bases. The CDR3 loop spans 13 amino acids. CDR3 sequence (DNA): TGTGCCAGCAGTGAGGGTGACCCCTACGAGCAGTACTTC. It translates to CASSEGDPYEQYF.

A remark on this clonotype: The junction does not match germline at one end; this may be a read error. The rearrangement joins TRBV6-5 to TRBJ1-2, with no clear D. This CDR3 has 15 amino acids. Germline CDR1 and CDR2: MNHEY and SVGAGI. Here the CDR3 DNA reads TGTGCCAGCAGTTACTCGCCTCGGGTAAACTATAGCTACACCTTC. Translating it yields CASSYSPRVNYSYTF.

This clonotype came up many times. The V gene is TRBV7-9, the J gene TRBJ1-2, with 9 bases aligning to TRBD1. The CDR3 sequence is 14 residues long. After removal of 7 bases from V and 5 bases from J, the junction contained 8 bases not matched to a gene. In germline, CDR1 is SEHNR, CDR2 FQNEAQ (reference sequence). The CDR3 DNA reads TGTGCCAGCACCCCGGGACAGGGACTATATGGCTACACCTTC. Protein product: CASTPGQGLYGYTF.

This clonotype showed up many times. The V gene is TRBV5-1, the J gene TRBJ2-5; 12 bases map to TRBD1. Trimming at V came to 4 bases and at J to 2 bases, leaving 12 bases not matched to a gene. The CDR3 consists of 18 residues. CDR1 is SGHRS and CDR2 is YFSETQ in the germline V gene. In DNA form, the CDR3 reads TGCGCCAGCAGCCTATCCGGGACAGGGGGCAGCGGACAAGAGACCCAGTACTTC. Its protein is CASSLSGTGGSGQETQYF.

The V and J genes are TRBV7-8 and TRBJ1-1, with D tentatively TRBD1 (5 bases). The CDR3 covers 13 residues. V lost 1 base to trimming and J lost 12 bases, with 15 bases between them. Germline V gene sequence: CDR1 SGHVS, CDR2 FQNEAQ. The CDR3 DNA follows: TGTGCCAGCAGCTTAGGGGCAGGGTCGTTCACTTTCTTT. Translating gives CASSLGAGSFTFF.

The gene calls are TRBV12-3 or TRBV12-4 and TRBJ2-7; D tentatively reads TRBD1 or TRBD2 (6 bases each). V was trimmed by 5 bases and J by 5 bases, leaving 22 bases between them. This CDR3 region has 16 residues. This CDR3 reads CASSPPTFGGHNEQYF. CDR3 nucleotides: TGTGCCAGCAGTCCACCTACGTTTGGGGGGCATAACGAGCAGTACTTC.

This rearrangement joins TRBV9 to TRBJ1-2, with 7 nucleotides matching TRBD1. The V and J ends lost 4 bases and 5 bases, in that order; junction bases with no gene match: 11. The CDR3 is made up of 15 amino acids. The V gene's germline CDR1 is SGDLS and CDR2 YYNGEE. Here the CDR3 reads CASSPLAGQPYGYTF. CDR3 DNA sequence: TGTGCCAGCAGCCCCCTGGCGGGACAGCCGTATGGCTACACCTTC.

This clonotype showed up many times. This chain joins TRBV7-2 and TRBJ2-2; D remains unclear. Trimming pared 0 bases from V and 6 bases from J, leaving 11 bases between. Germline V gene data show CDR1 as SGHTA and CDR2 as FQGNSA. The CDR3 contains 15 residues. The CDR3, as DNA: TGTGCCAGCAGCTTAGCCTCGAGGACGCCCGGGGAGCTGTTTTTT. This encodes CASSLASRTPGELFF. Full variable domain (missing parts from reference TRBV7-2 and TRBJ2-2): GAGVSQSPSNKVTEKGKDVELRCDPISGHTALYWYRQSLGQGLEFLIYFQGNSAPDKSGLPSDRFSAERTGGSVSTLTIQRTQQEDSAVYLCASSLASRTPGELFFGEGSRLTVL.

This clonotype showed up just a few times. This chain connects TRBV20-1 to TRBJ2-7; D may match TRBD1 or TRBD2 (5 bases each). Germline V CDR1 and CDR2: DFQATT, SNEGSKA (reference sequence). The CDR3 has 15 amino acids. V gave up 2 bases and J gave up 2 bases, with 16 bases separating them. CDR3 sequence reads: CSARTWGRETYEQYF. The CDR3 DNA reads TGCAGTGCTAGAACTTGGGGCAGGGAGACCTACGAGCAGTACTTC.

This clonotype has at least ten counts. The chain couples TRBV6-5 to TRBJ1-1; D perhaps matches TRBD1 (6 bases). V was trimmed by 4 bases and J by 8 bases, leaving 17 bases between them. Germline V gene sequence: CDR1 MNHEY, CDR2 SVGAGI. CDR3 length: 14 amino acids. The DNA of the CDR3 is TGTGCCAGCAGTTTCTTGGGACATCGCACGGAAGCTTTCTTT. It encodes CASSFLGHRTEAFF.

This clonotype was detected many times. This chain joins TRBV10-3 and TRBJ1-1; no firm D call. The CDR3 has 14 residues. Germline V lookup: CDR1 ENHRY, CDR2 SYGVKD. V lost 0 bases and J lost 3, with 8 bases in between. The CDR3, as DNA: TGTGCCATCAGTGAGTCGAAGGCGGACACTGAAGCTTTCTTT. Protein product: CAISESKADTEAFF.

A word on this clonotype: The CDR3 end shows no conserved phenylalanine or tryptophan, and so a read error is likely. The rearrangement links TRBV5-1 to TRBJ1-1; 9 nucleotides align to TRBD1. The germline gives CDR1 SGHRS, CDR2 YFSETQ. CDR3 size: 14 residues. The trim removed 4 bases at V and 4 bases at J, leaving 5 bases unmatched. CDR3 DNA: TGCGCCAGCAGCCCCACAGGGGGCGGCACTGAAGCTTTCCTT. The encoded protein is CASSPTGGGTEAFL.

This clonotype was seen many times. The V and J genes are TRBV29-1 and TRBJ1-2; D remains unclear. Between the trimmed V and J ends, which lost 5 bases and 4 bases, there was a span of 8 bases. The CDR3 length is 11 residues. Germline-derived CDR1 and CDR2 are SQVTM and ANQGSEA. The CDR3 protein is CSVPTAYGYTF. The CDR3 bases are TGCAGCGTTCCGACGGCCTATGGCTACACCTTC.

A single count supports this clonotype. This could be a read error, since a much larger clone is one nucleotide away. The CDR3 bases are TGTGCCAGCAGCCTCCTAGACGGGGGATTGGCCACTGAAGCTTGCTTT. Translation gives CASSLLDGGLATEACF. The chain carries TRBV3-1 and TRBJ1-1, with a tentative D call TRBD1 (5 bases). Germline CDR1 reads LGHDT; CDR2 reads YNNKEL (reference sequence). There are 16 residues in the CDR3.

This chain's CDR3 is CASSPRGGASNTGELFF. CDR3 DNA sequence: TGTGCCAGCTCACCCCGCGGGGGAGCCTCGAACACCGGGGAGCTGTTTTTT. The chain links TRBV18 to TRBJ2-2; 7 bases match TRBD2. The CDR3 sequence is 17 residues long. Germline CDR1 KGHSH, CDR2 LQKENI. V was clipped by 3 bases and J by 0 bases; unmatched bases: 7.